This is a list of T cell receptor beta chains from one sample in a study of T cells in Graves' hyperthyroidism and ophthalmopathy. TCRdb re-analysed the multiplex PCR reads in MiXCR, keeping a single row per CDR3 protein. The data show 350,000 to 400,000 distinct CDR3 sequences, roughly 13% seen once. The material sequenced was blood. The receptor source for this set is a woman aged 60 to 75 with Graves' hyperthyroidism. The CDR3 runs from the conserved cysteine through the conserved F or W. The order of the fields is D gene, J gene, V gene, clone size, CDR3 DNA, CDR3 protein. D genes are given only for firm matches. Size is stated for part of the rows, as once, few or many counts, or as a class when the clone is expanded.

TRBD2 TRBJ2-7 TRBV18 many TGTGCCAGCTCACCGGGACTAGAAAACGAGCAGTACTTC CASSPGLENEQYF
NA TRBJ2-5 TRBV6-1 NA TGTGCCAGCAGCGCAGGAGACAGGATTCAGGAGACCCAGTACTTC CASSAGDRIQETQYF
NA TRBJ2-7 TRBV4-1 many TGCGCCAGCAGCCCGCCGGCAAACTACGAGCAGTACTTC CASSPPANYEQYF
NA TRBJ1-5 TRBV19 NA TGTGCCAGTAGTGGGGATTTTAGCGGTCAGCCCCAGCATTTT CASSGDFSGQPQHF
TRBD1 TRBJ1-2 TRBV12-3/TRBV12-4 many TGTGCCAGCAGTACCCAATGGGGGACAGATGGCTATGGCTACACCTTC CASSTQWGTDGYGYTF
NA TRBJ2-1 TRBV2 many TGTGCCAGCAGTGAGTTGGGATTCCACAATGAGCAGTTCTTC CASSELGFHNEQFF
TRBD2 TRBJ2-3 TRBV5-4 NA TGTGCCAGCAGCTTTAGGGTAGCGGGAGACACAGATACGCAGTATTTT CASSFRVAGDTDTQYF
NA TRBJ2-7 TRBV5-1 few TGCGCCAGCAGCTTGGGGGTCGGGGGCTCCTACGAGCAGTACTTC CASSLGVGGSYEQYF
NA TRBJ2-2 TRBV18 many TGTGCCAGCTCTACGGAGGCGGAGCTGTTTTTT CASSTEAELFF
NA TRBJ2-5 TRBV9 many TGTGCCAGCAGCGTAGAGGTTGCTGAGACCCAGTACTTC CASSVEVAETQYF
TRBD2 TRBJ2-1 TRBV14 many TGTGCCAGCAGCAAATTAGCGGGAGTAGGTGGGAATGAGCAGTTCTTC CASSKLAGVGGNEQFF
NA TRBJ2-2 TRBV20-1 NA TGCAGTGCTAGAGGGGGTTCAGGGGTCACCGGGGAGCTGTTTTTT CSARGGSGVTGELFF
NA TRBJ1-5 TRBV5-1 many TGCGCCAGCAGCTTATTTGGTAATCAGCCCCAGCATTTT CASSLFGNQPQHF
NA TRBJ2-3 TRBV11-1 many TGTGCCAGCAGCTTAACAGACTGGGGCACAGATACGCAGTATTTT CASSLTDWGTDTQYF
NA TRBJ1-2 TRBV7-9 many TGTGCCAGCAGCTCAGTCGATGCAGGGCGCTATGGCTACACCTTC CASSSVDAGRYGYTF
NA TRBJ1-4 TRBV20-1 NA TGCAGTGCTAGGGGGGCGGGAAATTGGACAACTAATGAAAAACTGTTTTTT CSARGAGNWTTNEKLFF
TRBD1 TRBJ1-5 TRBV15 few TGTGCCACCAGCAGAGATTTCTACCAGGGACAGGGGATCAATCAGCCCCAGCATTTT CATSRDFYQGQGINQPQHF
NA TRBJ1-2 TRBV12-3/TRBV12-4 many TGTGCCAGCAGTTCCGGATACTATGGCTACACCTTC CASSSGYYGYTF
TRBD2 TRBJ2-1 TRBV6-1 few TGTGCCAGCAGTGGGGGAAAGGTGGTAGCGGGAGCTTATGAGCAGTTCTTC CASSGGKVVAGAYEQFF
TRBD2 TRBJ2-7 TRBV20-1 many TGCAGTGCTAGTTTTACTAGCGGGAGTGAATCGTACGAGCAGTACTTC CSASFTSGSESYEQYF
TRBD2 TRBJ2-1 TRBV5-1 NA TGCGCCAGCAGAGCTGGGAGGGCCAGTCTCTTCGATGAGCAGTTCTTC CASRAGRASLFDEQFF
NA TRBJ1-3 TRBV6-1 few TGTGCCAGCAGTGAAGATGCGGCAGCTTTCTCTGGAAACACCATATATTTT CASSEDAAAFSGNTIYF
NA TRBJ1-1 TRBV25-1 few TGTGCCAGCAGTGGCGACGGTTTGAACACTGAAGCTTTCTTT CASSGDGLNTEAFF
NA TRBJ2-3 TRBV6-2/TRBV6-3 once TGTGCCAGCGCAGGCGCAGATACGCAGTATTTT CASAGADTQYF
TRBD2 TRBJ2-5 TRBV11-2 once TGTGCCAGCAGCTTAGATCGGCCGGGACTAGCGGATGAGTACTTC CASSLDRPGLADEYF
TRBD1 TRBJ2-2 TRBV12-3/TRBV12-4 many TGTGCCAGCACCACTGGCAGGGGGCTACTGAACACCGGGGAGCTGTTTTTT CASTTGRGLLNTGELFF
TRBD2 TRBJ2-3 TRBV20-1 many TGCAGTGCTTCAGAAGGAGCGGGAGTTGCAGATACGCAGTATTTT CSASEGAGVADTQYF
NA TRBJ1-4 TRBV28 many TGTGCCAGCAGTTCGGGGGACTCTAATGAAAAACTGTTTTTT CASSSGDSNEKLFF
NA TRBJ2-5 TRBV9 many TGTGCCAGCAGCGTAGGAACAGACTTTCAAGAGACCCAGTACTTC CASSVGTDFQETQYF